This T cell receptor beta chain came from a study of T cell responses to AZD1222 COVID-19 vaccine. Libraries were prepared by immunoSEQ multiplex PCR; TCRdb keeps only in-frame clonotypes and omits some of them. Among some 180,000 clones listed, approximately 94% were seen once. Points from the study as a whole: Donors in the cohort were predominantly white British and more often female, and clonal diversity was possibly underestimated.

On this clone itself: Its antigen is not identified.

The input for sequencing was peripheral blood, taken 28 days after the second AZD1222 dose. This clonotype was obtained from an adult who received the AZD1222 COVID-19 vaccine.

CDR3 bases: TGTGCCAGCAGCCAAGAGCTGGTAATCTTGGGAGATCATGAAGCTTTCTTT. Translated: CASSQELVILGDHEAFF. This chain connects TRBV14 to TRBJ1-1, with unresolved D. The CDR3 length is 17 residues. V lost 0 bases and J 7 bases, leaving 21 bases between the germline ends. Germline CDR1 SGHDN, CDR2 FVKESK.